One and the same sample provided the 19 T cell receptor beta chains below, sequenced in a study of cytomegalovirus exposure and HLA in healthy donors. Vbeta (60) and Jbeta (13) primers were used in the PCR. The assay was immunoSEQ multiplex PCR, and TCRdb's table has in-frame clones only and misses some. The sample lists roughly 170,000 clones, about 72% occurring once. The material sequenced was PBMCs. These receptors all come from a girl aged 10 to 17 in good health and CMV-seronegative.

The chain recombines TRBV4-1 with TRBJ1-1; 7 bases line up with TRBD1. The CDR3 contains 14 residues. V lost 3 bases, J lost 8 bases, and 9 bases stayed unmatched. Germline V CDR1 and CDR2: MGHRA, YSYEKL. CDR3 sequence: CASSQEVGGGEAFF. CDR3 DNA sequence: TGCGCCAGCAGCCAGGAGGTAGGGGGCGGGGAAGCTTTCTTT.

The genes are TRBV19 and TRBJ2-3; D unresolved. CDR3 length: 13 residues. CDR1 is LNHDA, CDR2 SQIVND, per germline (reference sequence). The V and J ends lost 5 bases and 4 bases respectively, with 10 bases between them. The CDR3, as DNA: TGTGCCAGTAGTTACACATTCTCAGATACGCAGTATTTT. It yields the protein CASSYTFSDTQYF.

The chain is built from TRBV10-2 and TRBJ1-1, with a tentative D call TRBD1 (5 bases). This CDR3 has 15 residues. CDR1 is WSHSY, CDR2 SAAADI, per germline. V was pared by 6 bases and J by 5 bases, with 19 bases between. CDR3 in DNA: TGCGCCAGCAGACCCCAGTTGGGGGGGGGAACTGAAGCTTTCTTT. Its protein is CASRPQLGGGTEAFF.

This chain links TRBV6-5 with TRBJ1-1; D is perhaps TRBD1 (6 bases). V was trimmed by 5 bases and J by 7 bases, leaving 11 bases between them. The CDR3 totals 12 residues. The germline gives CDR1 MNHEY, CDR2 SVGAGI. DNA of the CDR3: TGTGCCAGCAGTGTCGGACAGTTTGAAGCTTTCTTT. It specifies CASSVGQFEAFF.

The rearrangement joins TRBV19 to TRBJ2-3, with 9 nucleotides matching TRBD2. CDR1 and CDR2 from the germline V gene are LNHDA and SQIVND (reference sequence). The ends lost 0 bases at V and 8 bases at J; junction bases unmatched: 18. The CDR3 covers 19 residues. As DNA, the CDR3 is TGTGCCAGTAGTATAGATGCCCTCCCTAGCGGGGCCCGGTTTGGTACGCAGTATTTT. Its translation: CASSIDALPSGARFGTQYF.

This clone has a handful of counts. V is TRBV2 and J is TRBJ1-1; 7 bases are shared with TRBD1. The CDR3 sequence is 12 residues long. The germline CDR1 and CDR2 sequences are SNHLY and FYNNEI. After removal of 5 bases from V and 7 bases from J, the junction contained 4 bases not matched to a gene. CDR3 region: CASSRQGGEAFF. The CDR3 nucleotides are TGTGCCAGCAGTCGACAGGGTGGTGAAGCTTTCTTT.

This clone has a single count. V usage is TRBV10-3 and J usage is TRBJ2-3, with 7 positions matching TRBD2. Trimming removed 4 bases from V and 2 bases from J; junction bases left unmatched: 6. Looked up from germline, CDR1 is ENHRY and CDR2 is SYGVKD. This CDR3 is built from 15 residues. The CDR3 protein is CAISGGGRFTDTQYF. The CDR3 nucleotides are TGTGCCATCAGTGGGGGGGGAAGATTCACAGATACGCAGTATTTT.

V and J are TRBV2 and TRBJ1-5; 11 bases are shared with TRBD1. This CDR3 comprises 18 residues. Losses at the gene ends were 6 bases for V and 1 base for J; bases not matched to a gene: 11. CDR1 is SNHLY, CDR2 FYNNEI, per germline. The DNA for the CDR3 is TGTGCCAGCAGGCGCCCGGGACAGGGGGGAGGAAGCAATCAGCCCCAGCATTTT. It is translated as CASRRPGQGGGSNQPQHF.

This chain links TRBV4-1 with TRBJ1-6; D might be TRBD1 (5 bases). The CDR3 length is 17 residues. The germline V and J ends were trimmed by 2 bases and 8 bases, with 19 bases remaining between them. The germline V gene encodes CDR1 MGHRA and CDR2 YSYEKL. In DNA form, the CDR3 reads TGCGCCAGCAGCCAAAGATTGCAGGGTTTTGAAGATTCACCCCTCCACTTT. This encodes CASSQRLQGFEDSPLHF.

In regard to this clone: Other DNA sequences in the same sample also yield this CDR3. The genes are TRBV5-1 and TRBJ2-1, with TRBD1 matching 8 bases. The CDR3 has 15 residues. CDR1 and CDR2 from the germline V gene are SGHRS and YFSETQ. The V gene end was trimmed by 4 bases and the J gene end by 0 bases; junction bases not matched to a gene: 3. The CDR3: CASSPDRGSYNEQFF. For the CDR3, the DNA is TGCGCCAGCAGCCCAGACAGGGGCTCCTACAATGAGCAGTTCTTC. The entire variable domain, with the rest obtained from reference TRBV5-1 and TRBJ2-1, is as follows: KAGVTQTPRYLIKTRGQQVTLSCSPISGHRSVSWYQQTPGQGLQFLFEYFSETQRNKGNFPGRFSGRQFSNSRSEMNVSTLELGDSALYLCASSPDRGSYNEQFFGPGTRLTVL.

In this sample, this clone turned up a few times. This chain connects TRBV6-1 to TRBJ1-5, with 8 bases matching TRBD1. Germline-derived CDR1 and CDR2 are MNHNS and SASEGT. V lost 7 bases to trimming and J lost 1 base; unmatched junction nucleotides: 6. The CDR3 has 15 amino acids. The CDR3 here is CASMIRGPSNQPQHF. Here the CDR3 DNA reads TGTGCCAGCATGATCAGGGGGCCAAGCAATCAGCCCCAGCATTTT.

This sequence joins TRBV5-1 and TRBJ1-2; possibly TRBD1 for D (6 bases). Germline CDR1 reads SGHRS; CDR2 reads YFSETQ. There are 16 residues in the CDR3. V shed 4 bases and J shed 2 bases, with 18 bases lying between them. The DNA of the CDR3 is TGCGCCAGCAGCCCCGGTGGGGGCAAGGTCAACTATGGCTACACCTTC. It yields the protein CASSPGGGKVNYGYTF.

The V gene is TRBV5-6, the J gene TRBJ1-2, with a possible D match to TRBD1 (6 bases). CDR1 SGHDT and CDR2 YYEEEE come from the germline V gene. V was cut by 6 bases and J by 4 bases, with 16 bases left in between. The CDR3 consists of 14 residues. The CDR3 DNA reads TGTGCCAGCACCCGGGAGGGGGGGGTCTATGGCTACACCTTC. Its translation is CASTREGGVYGYTF.

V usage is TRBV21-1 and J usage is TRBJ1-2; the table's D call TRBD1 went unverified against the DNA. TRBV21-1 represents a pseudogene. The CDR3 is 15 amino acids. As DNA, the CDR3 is TGTGCCAGCACCGGACTCCGGGACAGTGACTATGGCTACACCTTC. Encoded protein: CASTGLRDSDYGYTF.

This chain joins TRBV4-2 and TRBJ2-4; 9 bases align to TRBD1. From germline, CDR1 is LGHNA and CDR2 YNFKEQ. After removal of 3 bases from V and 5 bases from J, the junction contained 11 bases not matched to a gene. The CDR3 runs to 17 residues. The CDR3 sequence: CASSQGLTGGLENIQYF. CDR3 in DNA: TGTGCCAGCAGCCAGGGACTGACAGGGGGTTTGGAAAACATTCAGTACTTC.

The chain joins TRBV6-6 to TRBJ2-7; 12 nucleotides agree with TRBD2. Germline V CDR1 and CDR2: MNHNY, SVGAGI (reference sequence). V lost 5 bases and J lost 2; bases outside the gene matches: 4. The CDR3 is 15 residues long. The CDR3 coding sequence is TGTGCCAGCAGTAAAACTAGCGGGGGGACCTACGAGCAGTACTTC. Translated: CASSKTSGGTYEQYF.

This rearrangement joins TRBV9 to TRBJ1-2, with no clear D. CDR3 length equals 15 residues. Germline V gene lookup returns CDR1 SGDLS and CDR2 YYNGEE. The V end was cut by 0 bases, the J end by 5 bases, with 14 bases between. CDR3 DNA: TGTGCCAGCAGCGTAGACCCCAGAACTACTTATGGCTACACCTTC. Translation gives CASSVDPRTTYGYTF.

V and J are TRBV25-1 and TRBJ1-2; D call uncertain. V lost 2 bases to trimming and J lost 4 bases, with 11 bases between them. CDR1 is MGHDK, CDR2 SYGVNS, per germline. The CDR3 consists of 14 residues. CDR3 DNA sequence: TGTGCCAGCAGTGAAAGAGGTGGGAGCTATGGCTACACCTTC. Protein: CASSERGGSYGYTF.

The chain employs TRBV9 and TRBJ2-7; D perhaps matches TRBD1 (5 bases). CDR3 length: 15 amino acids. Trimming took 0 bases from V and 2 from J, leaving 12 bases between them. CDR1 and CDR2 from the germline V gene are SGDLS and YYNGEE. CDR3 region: CASSVGGDRAYEQYF. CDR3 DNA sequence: TGTGCCAGCAGCGTAGGAGGCGACAGAGCCTACGAGCAGTACTTC.